This T cell receptor beta chain derives from a study of cytomegalovirus exposure and HLA in healthy donors (dated 2017 in TCRdb). A note on the overall study: An earlier analysis of approximately 590 of the donors reported 250 to 300 Gb of sequence data and more than 90 million unique TCR beta sequences from about 180 million T cells. Donor age, sex, ethnicity and CMV serostatus were compiled together with the repertoire data. Of the 350 to 400 genotyped donors, about 80% fell in the genetic ancestry cluster associated with self-reported Caucasian donors. Approximately 330 gigabases of sequencing data and around 85 million unique TCR sequences made up an early release that covered fewer than 650 HLA-typed donors. A later genetic analysis took genome-wide SNP genotypes for about three fifths of the 666 donors and used that subset as a discovery cohort. Every repertoire in the discovery cohort had been generated on one and the same sequencing platform. To decide whether each TCR beta V gene segment behaved as functional or pseudogenic, an earlier analysis of some 600 of the donors relied on high-throughput TCR beta sequencing. The study used immunosequencing to profile the T cell repertoires of 600 to 850 subjects and linked those repertoires to cytomegalovirus serostatus. The study aimed to test whether signatures of past pathogen exposure could be identified by cataloging public T cell receptors. The number of typed donors differed by locus: about 620-630 for A, B, C, DRB1 and DQB1; 500 to 550 for DQA1; 606 for DPA1; and around 450 for DPB1. Across 300 to 500 genotyped donors of the cohort, an average of about 220,000 unique TCR beta nucleotide sequences per donor were sequenced, and 15% to 20% of those sequences were non-productive. In the later analysis, no new phenotypic data were used to find candidate immune exposures; instead, reliance was placed on TCR beta sequences and their occurrence across donors. In addition to the first cohort of about 650 subjects, a separate validation cohort of 120 different subjects was used. Class I and class II HLA loci were covered by the typing at four-digit resolution. A handful of DR-DQ haplotypes were handled as single units for association and clustering because linkage in the cohort was strong. The study combined high-throughput TCR immunosequencing, statistical association of individual TCRs with disease status, and machine learning to predict cytomegalovirus infection status. A later analysis re-examined previously published TCR beta repertoires from around 670 donors and added high-resolution HLA genotyping to investigate patterns of TCR occurrence.

Libraries came from the immunoSEQ multiplex PCR assay. The multiplex PCR relied on a mix of 60 forward primers for TCR Vbeta segments and 13 reverse primers for TCR Jbeta segments. The CDR3 region of rearranged TCR beta genes was amplified from genomic DNA with a multiplex PCR assay. The Illumina HiSeq System was used to sequence the amplified TCR beta libraries as 87-base-pair reads. The authors processed their data as follows. In a later analysis, approximately 74 million unique TCR beta chains were counted across the 500 to 850 repertoires, and about 9.9 million of these chains were shared by at least two donors. Raw reads were error-corrected and collapsed into unique sequences by a nearest-neighbor algorithm in which closely related sequences were merged to remove PCR and sequencing errors. V, D and J gene segments were assigned by aligning CDR3 sequences to IMGT reference sequences. Each retained sequence needed at least a six-nucleotide match to both a V gene segment and a J gene segment. A rearrangement counted as productive if the CDR3 had no stop codons and remained in frame with V and J, and every other rearrangement counted as non-productive. Following IMGT convention, CDR3 was defined as the stretch from the second conserved V-encoded cysteine up to the conserved J-encoded phenylalanine. Sequences without an unambiguous match to a single V gene segment were excluded from the earlier analysis of about 600 of the donors. An earlier analysis of several hundred of the donors called V segments functional above 56.7% productive rearrangements and segregating when the between-donor standard deviation exceeded 5%. To diagnose cytomegalovirus status from the catalog of TCR beta chain sequences, a statistical classification framework was built. In a later analysis, V and J genes were assigned by comparing TCR nucleotide sequences against IMGT/GENE-DB human TR gene sequences. A later analysis assigned CDR3 sequences and most-parsimonious VDJ recombination scenarios with the TCRdist pipeline. In a later analysis, every TCR beta chain was defined by the combination of its CDR3 amino acid sequence and its V-gene family, and reads without a unique V-gene family were dropped. To address suspected cross-contamination and a sequencing artifact, a later analysis removed over 500 highly shared, low-generation-probability nucleotide sequences. A later analysis calculated a clonal expansion index for each public chain from normalized within-repertoire ranks of inferred template counts. In a later analysis, generation probabilities were computed with a VDJ recombination model fitted to out-of-frame rearrangements, and the resulting probabilities were checked against IGoR. A later analysis scored TCR-TCR, TCR-HLA and TCR-CMV co-occurrence with hypergeometric tests, applying a repertoire-size bias correction to TCR pairs. False discovery rates were estimated in a later analysis by permuting HLA or CMV assignments 20 times. In a later analysis, co-occurring TCRs were grouped using DBSCAN, with TCRdist sequence similarity added in when clustering inside HLA-allele-positive subsets. Co-occurrence clustering excluded repertoires with fewer than 30,000 or more than 120,000 public chains, plus five with anomalous nucleotide sharing. The immuneACCESS repertoire file appears here via TCRdb, limited to in-frame rearrangements. These files lack a portion of the clones; in checked studies, under half of the deficit traces to unresolved V genes, and the cause of the others is not known. For V, J and clone size, that table is used; D and trimming come from the DNA. Across this sample there are over 120,000 clones, with around 81% seen only once. Together, the top ten hold over 2% of the sample.

In total, around 600 healthy bone marrow donors made up the cohort. At the time of sampling, all cohort members were nominally healthy, though unrecorded immune exposures were likely present. The donor tested CMV seronegative, placing the donor among the 350 to 400 seronegative members of the cohort. A peripheral blood sample was provided by each donor, and peripheral blood mononuclear cells were used for TCR beta sequencing. The Qiagen DNeasy Blood Extraction Kit was used to extract genomic DNA from the blood cell samples. Overall study results and their limits: The 87-base-pair reads could not distinguish some IMGT-functional V segments, including TRBV6-2 and TRBV6-3, so those segments were excluded. According to a later genetic analysis, donors in an Asian-associated ancestry cluster had fewer N-insertions in productive TCRs than the approximately 690-donor mean. Cytomegalovirus status was reported to be diagnosed by the classifier with high specificity and sensitivity in both the original and validation cohorts. The earlier analysis of about 600 of the donors excluded roughly 17 rarely observed V segments, including chromosome 9 orphons, because counts were too low. The authors suggested that the approach could potentially be extended to other disease states and immunological phenotypes. When HLA alleles, especially DR and DQ, strongly co-occurred, attributing TCR associations to individual alleles was difficult. The study gave a list of around 170 TCR beta chains associated with cytomegalovirus. Across donors, most TCR sequences were observed very rarely, whereas some public TCRs were present in many individuals. A later genetic analysis associated a missense DCLRE1C variant with V-gene and J-gene trimming of TCR beta chains, and an independent cohort replicated the association. In a later analysis, some 18,000 TCR beta sequences were associated with specific HLA alleles at a false discovery rate of 0.05. An earlier analysis of approximately 590 of the donors showed that most TCR beta V segments appeared in productive rearrangements either about 87% or about 30% of the time, which broadly matched IMGT annotations. In a later analysis, the rate of TCR association differed among HLA loci, with DRB1 alleles having the most associated TCRs and HLA-C alleles having the fewest. The sequencing pipeline was judged likely to have produced a cluster of highly shared sequence variants as a technical artifact. Linkage disequilibrium might explain the correlated functional status among segregating V segments, but an unknown experimental factor could not be excluded. A later analysis reported that several top co-occurrence clusters appeared linked to parvovirus B19, influenza, CMV and Epstein-Barr virus. In this cohort, only TCR beta chains were sequenced, and detectable features were limited by the absence of alpha or paired-chain data. In a later analysis, HLA-associated TCR beta chains were found to be more clonally expanded and to have lower generation probabilities than equally common non-associated chains. A few of the identified cytomegalovirus-associated TCR beta chains were confirmed in vitro to be specific for cytomegalovirus antigens. A further reported finding was that TCR beta sequences accurately predicted the HLA-A and HLA-B alleles for most subjects in the first cohort. Most CMV-associated TCR beta chains appeared to be HLA-restricted in a later analysis, and the HLA associations seemed to be driven largely by CMV exposure. Because HLA typing was unavailable for some donors at each locus, only the typed subset was used in association tests. Roughly uniform sequencing depth across donors was assumed in presence/absence analyses, although this assumption may not hold. CMV serostatus was the only immune exposure information available for the cohort.

A word on this clone: The antigen it binds to is not known. The record has no base qualities; no much larger clone is one base away.

Via the germline V gene (reference sequence), CDR1 is GTSNPN and CDR2 SVGIG. The germline ends are 10 bases apart after V is trimmed by 0 bases and J by 1 base. The CDR3 spans 15 residues, from the cysteine through the phenylalanine. Here the CDR3 DNA is all that survives: 45 bases in frame from base 1. This chain joins TRBV30 to TRBJ1-3, with no confident D gene call. The specimen sequenced was PBMCs. The sequence derives from a man aged 45-65 years in good health and CMV-seronegative. This receptor carries the CDR3 CAWSVPGRSGNTIYF. The nucleotide sequence reads as follows: TGTGCCTGGAGTGTTCCCGGTCGTTCTGGAAACACCATATATTTT.